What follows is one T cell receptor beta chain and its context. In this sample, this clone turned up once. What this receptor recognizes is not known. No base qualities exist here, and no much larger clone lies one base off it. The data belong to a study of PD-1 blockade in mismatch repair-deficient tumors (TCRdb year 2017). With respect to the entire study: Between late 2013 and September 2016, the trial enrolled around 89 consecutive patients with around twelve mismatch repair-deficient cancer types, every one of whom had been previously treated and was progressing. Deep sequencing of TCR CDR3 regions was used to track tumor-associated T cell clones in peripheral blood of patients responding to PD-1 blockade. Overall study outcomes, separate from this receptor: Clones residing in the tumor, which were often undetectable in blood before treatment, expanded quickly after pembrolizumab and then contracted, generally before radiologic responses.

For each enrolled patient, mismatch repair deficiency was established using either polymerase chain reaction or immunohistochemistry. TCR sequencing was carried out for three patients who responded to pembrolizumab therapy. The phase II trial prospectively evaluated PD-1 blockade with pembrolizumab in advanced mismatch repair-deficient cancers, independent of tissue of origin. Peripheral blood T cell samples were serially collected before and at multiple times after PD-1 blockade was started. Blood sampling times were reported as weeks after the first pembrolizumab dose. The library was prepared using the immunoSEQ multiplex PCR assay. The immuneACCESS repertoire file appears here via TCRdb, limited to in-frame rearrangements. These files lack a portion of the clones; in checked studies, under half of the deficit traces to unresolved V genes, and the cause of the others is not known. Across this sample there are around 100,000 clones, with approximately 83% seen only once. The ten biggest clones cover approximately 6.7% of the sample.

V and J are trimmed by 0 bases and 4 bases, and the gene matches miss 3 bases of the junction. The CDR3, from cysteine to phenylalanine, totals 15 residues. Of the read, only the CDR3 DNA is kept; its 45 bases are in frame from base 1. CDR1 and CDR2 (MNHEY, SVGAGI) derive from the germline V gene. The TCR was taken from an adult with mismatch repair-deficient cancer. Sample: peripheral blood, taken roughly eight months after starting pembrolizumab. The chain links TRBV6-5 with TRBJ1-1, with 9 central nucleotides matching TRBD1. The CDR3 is CASSYSDRGGTEAFF. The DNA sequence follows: TGTGCCAGCAGTTACTCGGACAGGGGAGGCACTGAAGCTTTCTTT.